The entry that follows covers one T cell receptor (beta chain) sequence. The data originate from a study of blood T cell repertoires in COVID-19. In the study overall: Both acute and convalescent COVID-19 samples were obtained from the United States, Italy and Spain. T cells, B-cell-depleted T cells, or PBMCs provided the cDNA or gDNA that served as material.

Per the original data handling: The assay estimated nucleated cells by amplifying reference gene primers. Measured with immunoSEQ multiplex PCR; TCRdb has only the in-frame clones, and not every one. V, J and clone size were drawn from that table, and D and trimming were deduced from the DNA. The sample carries fewer than 250,000 clones, about nine tenths recorded once. The CDR3 runs 17 residues. The V end was cut by 2 bases, the J end by 0 bases, with 13 bases between. In germline, CDR1 is KGHDR, CDR2 SFDVKD. The clonotype originates from a man between 50 and 59 years old with acute or convalescent COVID-19. J is TRBJ2-1 and V is TRBV24-1; possible D gene TRBD1, 5 bases. The source material was peripheral blood. CDR3 coding DNA: TGTGCCACCAGTGATTCCGTGGGGCCGAGCTCCTACAATGAGCAGTTCTTC. Translated, it gives CATSDSVGPSSYNEQFF.